This T cell receptor beta chain was documented in a study of T cell clonotyping in hematopoietic cell transplantation. Here immunoSEQ multiplex PCR was the method, and the copy in TCRdb shows in-frame clones only, minus some. The table shows about 69,000 clones, with 95% to 97% occurring only once. In germline, CDR1 is LNHDA, CDR2 SQIVND (reference sequence). CDR3 length equals 14 residues. V lost 2 bases to trimming and J lost 4 bases, with 11 bases between them. Time point denoted: recipient sample about 28 days before transplant, after cytoreduction. This clonotype was obtained from a woman aged 45-59 years with acute myeloid leukemia. Some clones in this sample may be carry-over from other donors' samples. The chain carries TRBV19 and TRBJ1-1; D possibly corresponds to TRBD1 (6 bases). Specimen: peripheral blood mononuclear cells, collected before stem cell transplant. The chain's CDR3 is CASSIKQGSTEAFF. For the CDR3, the DNA is TGTGCCAGTAGTATAAAACAGGGATCCACTGAAGCTTTCTTT.